This T cell receptor beta chain was captured by sequencing in a study of human T cells and chemical hapten exposure. TCRdb reanalysed the RACE reads using MiXCR and keeps one entry per CDR3 protein. This repertoire shows tens of thousands of distinct CDR3 sequences, roughly an eighth found once; its top ten account for 1.5% to 2.5%. The sample's time point: pre-sensitization, week 0. Treatment: therapeutic diphenylcyclopropenone sensitization with weekly scalp DPC. The study extracted total RNA from unfractionated whole blood. Germline V gene sequence: CDR1 MDHEN, CDR2 SYDVKM. This CDR3 contains 12 residues. V gave up 4 bases and J gave up 9 bases, with 11 bases separating them.

This TCR derives from a woman in her thirties or forties with alopecia areata. Some clones in this sample may be carry-over from other donors' samples. This chain connects TRBV28 to TRBJ2-3; D is unresolved. The source material was whole blood, sampled in connection with sensitization to the hapten diphenylcyclopropenone (DPC). The CDR3 coding sequence is TGTGCCAGCAGTTCCCCTCGACGCACGCAGTATTTT. It is translated as CASSSPRRTQYF.